The sequence of this TCR beta chain was determined in a study of blood T cell repertoires in COVID-19. Participant ages covered roughly 18 to 89 years across about 25 US areas. Assignment of participants to cohorts was predicated upon participant-reported clinical history. As originally analysed: Reference gene primer amplification gave estimated nucleated cell counts. Profiled with immunoSEQ multiplex PCR; TCRdb holds only in-frame clones, not every one. Clonal size and the V and J genes are those of that table, whereas D and trimming came from the DNA. The sample records 200,000 to 250,000 clones, roughly 80% being singletons. The length of the CDR3 is 14 residues. In germline, CDR1 is SGHNT, CDR2 YENEEA. Trimming shortened V by 5 bases and J by 4 bases, and 14 bases separated the two germline ends.

The gene calls are TRBV11-3 and TRBJ2-5, with D perhaps TRBD2 (5 bases). This sequence originates from a man in his sixties who had recovered from COVID-19. The sequenced sample was PBMCs or T cells enriched from blood (not recorded which). CDR3 sequence reads: CASSLNSGLETQYF. CDR3 in DNA: TGTGCCAGCAGCCTGAATTCTGGACTAGAGACCCAGTACTTC. The complete variable domain, with remaining parts taken from reference TRBV11-3 and TRBJ2-5, reads EAGVVQSPRYKIIEKKQPVAFWCNPISGHNTLYWYLQNLGQGPELLIRYENEEAVDDSQLPKDRFSAERLKGVDSTLKIQPAELGDSAVYLCASSLNSGLETQYFGPGTRLLVL.